Following are 28 T cell receptor beta chains from one sample sequenced in a study of shared clonotypes between healthy human individuals. Some clones are missing from TCRdb's copy, which holds only in-frame ones; the method was immunoSEQ multiplex PCR. Found here are about 1.1 million clones, around 77% of them singletons; the top ten hold 0.7% to 0.95%. Sequences were obtained from memory CD4+ T cells from PBMCs. As for subset: CD45RA-negative fraction. These receptors originate from a man between 18 and 35 years old in good health. Some clones in this sample may be carry-over from other donors' samples.

The chain has TRBV4-1 and TRBJ2-2; perhaps TRBD1 as D (6 bases). The length of the CDR3 is 18 residues. Per the germline V gene, CDR1 is MGHRA and CDR2 is YSYEKL. V lost 4 bases and J lost 7, with 25 bases in between. As DNA, the CDR3 is TGCGCCAGCAGCCCAAGGAACCTATGGCAGGGGTTTCACGGGGAGCTGTTTTTT. Its protein is CASSPRNLWQGFHGELFF.

The J gene is TRBJ1-1, the V gene TRBV6-5; possible D gene TRBD1, 5 bases. With 4 bases removed from V and 0 bases from J, the gap between germline ends came to 12 bases. CDR3 length: 15 residues. Germline lookup yields CDR1 MNHEY and CDR2 SVGAGI. The CDR3 sequence: CASSSLGPLNTEAFF. The CDR3 nucleotides are TGTGCCAGCAGTTCCCTGGGACCGCTGAACACTGAAGCTTTCTTT.

V gene TRBV18 combines with J gene TRBJ1-2; 9 bases match TRBD1. In germline, CDR1 is KGHSH, CDR2 LQKENI. This CDR3 contains 16 residues. V lost 3 bases and J lost 1; bases outside the gene matches: 6. In DNA form, the CDR3 reads TGTGCCAGCTCACCGGGACAGGGTTTGTTTAACTATGGCTACACCTTC. Its translation is CASSPGQGLFNYGYTF.

This chain uses TRBV7-9 with TRBJ2-7; TRBD1 matches 8 bases. There are 14 residues in the CDR3. V lost 5 bases, J lost 2 bases, and 5 bases stayed unmatched. Germline V lookup: CDR1 SEHNR, CDR2 FQNEAQ (reference sequence). The CDR3 nucleotides are TGTGCCAGCAGCCTCACAGGGGGAACCTACGAGCAGTACTTC. Its protein is CASSLTGGTYEQYF.

The table lists this clone with a count of one. The gene calls are TRBV5-6 and TRBJ1-2, with D unclear. The germline gives CDR1 SGHDT, CDR2 YYEEEE. V was clipped by 1 base and J by 5 bases, with 12 bases between them. CDR3 length: 14 amino acids. CDR3 loop: CASSLKGREYGYTF. The DNA for the CDR3 is TGTGCCAGCAGCTTGAAAGGGCGGGAATATGGCTACACCTTC.

The chain joins TRBV28 to TRBJ1-1, with D possibly matching TRBD1 (6 bases). The germline V and J ends were trimmed by 3 bases and 0 bases, with 8 bases remaining between them. There are 14 residues in the CDR3. The germline CDR1 and CDR2 sequences are MDHEN and SYDVKM. The CDR3 here is CASSLGGLNTEAFF. The CDR3 DNA sequence: TGTGCCAGCAGTTTGGGGGGGCTGAACACTGAAGCTTTCTTT.

This clone was detected a few times. Other DNA sequences within the sample encode an identical CDR3. In DNA, the CDR3 is TGTGCCAGCAGCTTATCGGGGAATGAGCAGTTCTTC. Translating it yields CASSLSGNEQFF. This chain joins TRBV7-3 and TRBJ2-1; TRBD2 is a possible D gene (5 bases). The CDR3 extends over 12 amino acids. CDR1 is SGHTA and CDR2 is FQGTGA in the germline V gene. V lost 2 bases and J lost 7, with 6 bases in between.

Worth noting for this clone: In the same sample, other DNA sequences code for this CDR3. This chain joins TRBV7-9 and TRBJ1-1; possible D gene TRBD1, 5 bases. The germline gives CDR1 SEHNR, CDR2 FQNEAQ (reference sequence). Trimming removed 1 base at V and 8 bases at J, with 5 bases between. The CDR3 is 11 residues long. CDR3 sequence reads: CASSLGTEAFF. In DNA, the CDR3 is TGTGCCAGCAGCTTAGGGACAGAAGCTTTCTTT.

A note on this clone: One junction end disagrees with the germline gene, perhaps due to a read error. This chain uses TRBV2 with TRBJ2-1, with TRBD2 matching over 8 bases. CDR3 length: 14 amino acids. Germline-derived CDR1 and CDR2 are SNHLY and FYNNEI. This chain's CDR3 is CASNPLAEYNEQFF. The CDR3, as DNA: TGTGCGAGCAACCCACTAGCGGAATACAATGAGCAGTTCTTC.

This clone occurred many times. The chain recombines TRBV9 with TRBJ1-1, with D hard to call. CDR3 length: 14 amino acids. V lost 0 bases and J 3 bases, leaving 9 bases between the germline ends. CDR1 is SGDLS, CDR2 YYNGEE, per germline. This CDR3 reads CASSVGQRDTEAFF. The CDR3 nucleotides read TGTGCCAGCAGCGTAGGGCAAAGAGACACTGAAGCTTTCTTT.

The chain links TRBV11-2 to TRBJ2-7, with 7 bases lining up with TRBD1. Germline loops: CDR1 SGHAT, CDR2 FQNNGV. The V segment lost 3 bases and the J segment 5 bases; nucleotides outside the gene matches: 1. This CDR3 has 12 amino acids. As DNA, the CDR3 is TGTGCCAGCAGCTTGGACAGGAACGAGCAGTACTTC. As protein: CASSLDRNEQYF.

Comments on this clone: It is likely a read error: a sequence one base away is far more abundant. The rearrangement uses TRBV29-1 and TRBJ2-1; 10 nucleotides agree with TRBD1. The CDR3 extends over 13 amino acids. Germline assignment: CDR1 SQVTM and CDR2 ANQGSEA. The CDR3 reads CIVGTGVVNEQFF. CDR3 coding DNA: TGCATCGTCGGGACAGGGGTGGTCAATGAGCAGTTCTTC.

The gene calls are TRBV15 and TRBJ1-2; no clear D. Germline CDR1 and CDR2: LNHNV and YYDKDF (reference sequence). Trimming took 0 bases from V and 3 from J, leaving 14 bases between them. This CDR3 region has 16 residues. CDR3 residues: CATSRDLGRDYYGYTF. The CDR3 DNA is TGTGCCACCAGCAGAGATCTAGGCAGAGACTACTATGGCTACACCTTC.

CDR3 residues: CASSSKTSTDTQYF. As DNA, the CDR3 is TGTGCCAGCAGTTCTAAGACTAGCACAGATACGCAGTATTTT. The J gene is TRBJ2-3, the V gene TRBV2; D is ambiguous. V was pared by 5 bases and J by 0 bases, with 9 bases between. Germline CDR1 is SNHLY and CDR2 is FYNNEI. The CDR3 runs to 14 residues.

The chain carries TRBV28 and TRBJ1-5; weak D call: TRBD1 (5 bases). Germline-derived CDR1 and CDR2 are MDHEN and SYDVKM. Trimming took 3 bases from V and 7 from J, leaving 19 bases between them. The CDR3 has 16 residues. The chain's CDR3 is CASSFWGPQSVQPQHF. The CDR3 nucleotides read TGTGCCAGCAGTTTTTGGGGCCCGCAATCCGTGCAGCCCCAGCATTTT.

The rearrangement joins TRBV28 to TRBJ2-1; D may match TRBD1 or TRBD2 (5 bases each). The length of the CDR3 is 11 residues. The V gene lost 3 bases and the J gene lost 15 bases, with 12 bases spanning the gap. Germline V CDR1 and CDR2: MDHEN, SYDVKM. CDR3 DNA sequence: TGTGCCAGCAGTTTCGGGGCAGGGTGGTTCTTC. The encoded protein is CASSFGAGWFF.

This clone was observed a few times. The chain recombines TRBV14 with TRBJ2-1, with 8 bases identical to TRBD2. Trimming took 2 bases from V and 16 from J; bases not matched to a gene: 13. Germline CDR1 is SGHDN and CDR2 is FVKESK. The CDR3 is 14 amino acids. CDR3 coding DNA: TGTGCCAGCAGCCAAAACTTAGGCCAGCGGGAGCTTTTCTTC. Amino acids: CASSQNLGQRELFF.

The chain employs TRBV10-3 and TRBJ2-7; 10 nucleotides line up with TRBD2. Unmatched junction bases numbered 3, after V lost 5 bases and J lost 2 bases. Germline-derived CDR1 and CDR2 are ENHRY and SYGVKD. CDR3 length: 14 amino acids. The CDR3 region is CAISSGRAPYEQYF. The CDR3 DNA reads as TGTGCCATCAGTAGCGGGAGGGCCCCCTACGAGCAGTACTTC.

This clone showed up just a few times. V gene TRBV27 combines with J gene TRBJ1-2; D possibly corresponds to TRBD1 (6 bases). The CDR3 runs 16 residues. Germline lookup yields CDR1 MNHEY and CDR2 SMNVEV (reference sequence). Between the trimmed V and J ends, which lost 7 bases and 8 bases, there was a span of 26 bases. In nucleotides, the CDR3 is TGTGCCAGCACTGGGGGCAAGGGGCAGGGAGTCTTCGGCTACACCTTC. It specifies CASTGGKGQGVFGYTF.

The chain carries TRBV5-6 and TRBJ2-2; the match to TRBD1 covers 11 bases. V trimming: 6 bases; J trimming: 4 bases; junction bases outside the gene matches: 11. CDR3 length: 17 residues. CDR1 and CDR2 from the germline V gene are SGHDT and YYEEEE. The CDR3 is CASTFPTGTGGTGELFF. The CDR3 DNA is TGTGCCAGCACCTTCCCGACCGGGACAGGGGGCACCGGGGAGCTGTTTTTT.

This sequence joins TRBV28 and TRBJ1-2; the match to TRBD1 covers 7 bases. The CDR3 is 15 residues long. V shed 4 bases, J shed 2 bases, and the junction held 7 bases outside the gene matches. Germline-derived CDR1 and CDR2 are MDHEN and SYDVKM. CDR3 loop: CASSSTGTVNYGYTF. The CDR3 region has the DNA TGTGCCAGCAGTTCAACCGGGACAGTCAACTATGGCTACACCTTC.

The V gene is TRBV6-1, the J gene TRBJ2-7; D call uncertain. Trimming cost V 4 bases and J 0 bases, with 10 bases left between them. CDR1 MNHNS and CDR2 SASEGT come from the germline V gene. CDR3 size: 14 residues. CDR3 in DNA: TGTGCCAGCAGTGCTGGGCTAAGCTCCTACGAGCAGTACTTC. Translation: CASSAGLSSYEQYF.

This rearrangement joins TRBV5-8 to TRBJ1-5; 9 bases match TRBD1. The CDR3 covers 15 residues. Germline V lookup: CDR1 SGHTS, CDR2 YDEGEE. V lost 1 base and J lost 7; bases outside the gene matches: 6. This CDR3 reads CASSLRGQGHQPQHF. The CDR3 bases are TGTGCCAGCAGCTTGAGGGGACAGGGTCACCAGCCCCAGCATTTT.

The chain recombines TRBV30 with TRBJ1-2, with 9 bases matching TRBD1. Looked up from germline, CDR1 is GTSNPN and CDR2 is SVGIG (reference sequence). The CDR3 extends over 12 amino acids. V shed 2 bases and J 7 bases; nucleotides not matched to a gene: 2. DNA of the CDR3: TGTGCCTGGAGTCGGGACAGGGCTGGCTACACCTTC. Protein product: CAWSRDRAGYTF.

V gene TRBV28 combines with J gene TRBJ1-2; TRBD1 might be the D (5 bases). The V end was cut by 7 bases, the J end by 8 bases, with 14 bases between. Germline CDR1 and CDR2: MDHEN and SYDVKM. The CDR3 spans 12 residues. Here the CDR3 reads CASISRGRGYTF. The CDR3 DNA follows: TGTGCCAGCATTTCACGGGGGAGAGGCTACACCTTC.

As for this clone: The same CDR3 arises from other DNA sequences in this sample as well. This chain links TRBV15 with TRBJ2-7; 8 bases map to TRBD1. The CDR3 has 13 residues. The V gene's germline CDR1 is LNHNV and CDR2 YYDKDF (reference sequence). The V gene end was trimmed by 8 bases and the J gene end by 2 bases; junction bases not matched to a gene: 5. In DNA form, the CDR3 reads TGTGCCACCTCTACAGGGGGTACCTACGAGCAGTACTTC. Protein: CATSTGGTYEQYF.

Concerning this clone: Other DNA variants within this sample encode the same CDR3. The V gene is TRBV7-8, the J gene TRBJ2-7, with D unresolved. Trimming stripped 5 bases from V and 1 base from J, with 3 bases between. Germline CDR1 is SGHVS and CDR2 is FQNEAQ. The CDR3 is 11 amino acids. The CDR3: CASSRSYEQYF. In DNA form, the CDR3 reads TGTGCCAGCAGCCGATCCTACGAGCAGTACTTC.

The V gene is TRBV27, the J gene TRBJ2-7; 8 nucleotides agree with TRBD1. Germline trimming cut 6 bases from V and 2 bases from J; bases unmatched to any gene: 9. Per the germline V gene, CDR1 is MNHEY and CDR2 is SMNVEV (reference sequence). The CDR3 totals 15 residues. Written as DNA, the CDR3 is TGTGCCAGCAGCCCTCTAGGACAGGGTACCTACGAGCAGTACTTC. Translating it yields CASSPLGQGTYEQYF.